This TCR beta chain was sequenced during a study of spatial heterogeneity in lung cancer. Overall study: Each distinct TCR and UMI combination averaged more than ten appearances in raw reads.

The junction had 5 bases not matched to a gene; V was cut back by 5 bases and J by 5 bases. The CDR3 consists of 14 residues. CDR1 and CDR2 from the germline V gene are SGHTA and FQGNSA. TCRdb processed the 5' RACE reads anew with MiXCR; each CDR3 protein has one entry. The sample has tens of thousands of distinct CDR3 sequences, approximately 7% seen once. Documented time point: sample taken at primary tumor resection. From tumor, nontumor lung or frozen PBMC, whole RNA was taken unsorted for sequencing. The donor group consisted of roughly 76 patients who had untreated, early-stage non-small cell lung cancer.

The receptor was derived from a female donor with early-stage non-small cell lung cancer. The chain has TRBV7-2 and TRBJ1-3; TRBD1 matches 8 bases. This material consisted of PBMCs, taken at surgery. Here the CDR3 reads CASSPRTGRNTIYF. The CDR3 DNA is TGTGCCAGCAGCCCTCGGACAGGGCGAAACACCATATATTTT.